This TCR beta chain appears in the sequencing data of a study of cytotoxic CD8 clonotypes in ibrutinib-treated CLL. Study-level information: Response sampling occurred after a median 12 months of treatment (range 6 to 36).

This CDR3 contains 16 residues. The ends lost 1 base at V and 2 bases at J; junction bases unmatched: 2. The germline CDR1 and CDR2 sequences are LGHNA and YNFKEQ. The assay was immunoSEQ multiplex PCR, and TCRdb's table has in-frame clones only and misses some. The sample includes nearly 50,000 clones, about three fifths of them seen just once. The origin of this receptor is a human donor with chronic lymphocytic leukemia. The source material was PBMCs, sampled after 24 months of ibrutinib treatment. V usage is TRBV4-2 and J usage is TRBJ2-7, with 13 bases fitting TRBD2. CDR3 in amino acids: CASSQGLAGGTYEQYF. The CDR3 bases are TGTGCCAGCAGCCAAGGACTAGCGGGGGGAACCTACGAGCAGTACTTC.